Reported below is one T cell receptor (beta chain). What it recognizes is unknown. This entry is derived from a study of cytomegalovirus exposure and HLA in healthy donors. From germline, CDR1 is MNHEY and CDR2 SMNVEV (reference sequence). V lost 5 bases, J lost 4 bases, and 12 bases stayed unmatched. This CDR3 has 18 amino acids. 13 Jbeta primers and 60 Vbeta primers were used for the PCR. Per the authors' pipeline: As a later analysis found, there were around 86 million unique TCR beta chains, of which some 10 million were shared. Assay: immunoSEQ multiplex PCR; the TCRdb copy retains only in-frame clones and omits some. That table furnishes V, J and clone size, whereas the DNA furnished D and trimming. The data contain under 200,000 clones, roughly nine tenths of them singletons. Whole-study findings and limits: A later analysis found common viral pathogens apparently linked to several of the most significant clusters.

The chain links TRBV27 to TRBJ2-5, with 14 bases aligning to TRBD2. Sequenced: PBMCs. The receptor was isolated from a boy aged 2 to 10 in good health and CMV-seronegative. The CDR3 protein is CASSPRLAGGKTRETQYF. CDR3 DNA: TGTGCCAGCAGTCCAAGACTAGCGGGGGGGAAAACGAGAGAGACCCAGTACTTC.